A selection of T cell receptor beta chains follows, all from one sample in a study of shared clonotypes between healthy human individuals. Sequencing was performed with immunoSEQ multiplex PCR; in TCRdb, only in-frame clones are kept and a portion is missing. This table has under 850,000 clones, almost 95% appearing once. The sequenced material came from naive CD8+ T cells sorted from blood. These TCRs come from a man aged 25 to 40 in good health. Both conserved end residues are part of each CDR3. Fields, in order: J gene, V gene, CDR3 length, D gene, clone size, CDR3 protein, CDR3 DNA. A D gene is named only where the DNA matches it firmly. Size tells how often a clone was seen (once, few, many) or the class of an expanded clone, and some rows leave it out.

j_gene: TRBJ1-4
v_gene: TRBV7-9
len: 15
d_gene: -
abundance: -
CDR3aa: CASSHPLKDNEKLFF
CDR3nt: TGTGCCAGCAGCCACCCCTTGAAGGATAATGAAAAACTGTTTTTT

j_gene: TRBJ2-1
v_gene: TRBV29-1
len: 10
d_gene: TRBD2
abundance: -
CDR3aa: CSVGGNEQFF
CDR3nt: TGCAGCGTGGGAGGGAATGAGCAGTTCTTC

j_gene: TRBJ1-2
v_gene: TRBV7-9
len: 14
d_gene: -
abundance: -
CDR3aa: CASSPDQIHYGYTF
CDR3nt: TGTGCCAGCAGCCCAGACCAAATCCACTATGGCTACACCTTC

j_gene: TRBJ2-7
v_gene: TRBV30
len: 11
d_gene: -
abundance: once
CDR3aa: CAWKAGYEQYF
CDR3nt: TGTGCCTGGAAGGCAGGGTACGAGCAGTACTTC

j_gene: TRBJ2-4
v_gene: TRBV27
len: 15
d_gene: -
abundance: -
CDR3aa: CASSPPRGPKNIQYF
CDR3nt: TGTGCCAGCAGTCCTCCCAGGGGACCCAAAAACATTCAGTACTTC

j_gene: TRBJ2-7
v_gene: TRBV29-1
len: 13
d_gene: TRBD1
abundance: -
CDR3aa: CSARPDRGYEQYF
CDR3nt: TGCAGCGCCAGACCGGACAGGGGCTACGAGCAGTACTTC

j_gene: TRBJ2-4
v_gene: TRBV4-1
len: 14
d_gene: -
abundance: -
CDR3aa: CASSPILAKNIQYF
CDR3nt: TGCGCCAGCAGCCCCATCTTAGCCAAAAACATTCAGTACTTC

j_gene: TRBJ2-2
v_gene: TRBV2
len: 16
d_gene: TRBD1
abundance: once
CDR3aa: CASSTGTGANTGELFF
CDR3nt: TGTGCCAGCAGCACCGGGACAGGGGCGAACACCGGGGAGCTGTTTTTT

j_gene: TRBJ1-1
v_gene: TRBV7-8
len: 15
d_gene: -
abundance: once
CDR3aa: CASSPYAGPNTEAFF
CDR3nt: TGTGCCAGCAGCCCATATGCTGGACCGAACACTGAAGCTTTCTTT

j_gene: TRBJ2-3
v_gene: TRBV28
len: 18
d_gene: -
abundance: -
CDR3aa: CASSLYAAPSDRTDTQYF
CDR3nt: TGTGCCAGCAGTTTATATGCCGCTCCTAGCGACCGCACAGATACGCAGTATTTT

j_gene: TRBJ2-3
v_gene: TRBV30
len: 15
d_gene: TRBD2
abundance: once
CDR3aa: CAWRELAGETDTQYF
CDR3nt: TGTGCCTGGAGGGAACTAGCGGGGGAAACAGATACGCAGTATTTT

j_gene: TRBJ2-1
v_gene: TRBV7-9
len: 16
d_gene: -
abundance: -
CDR3aa: CASSLKGSPTYNEQFF
CDR3nt: TGTGCCAGCAGCTTAAAAGGGAGTCCTACCTACAATGAGCAGTTCTTC

j_gene: TRBJ2-2
v_gene: TRBV4-3
len: 18
d_gene: TRBD2
abundance: -
CDR3aa: CASSQDRMTSGDTGELFF
CDR3nt: TGCGCCAGCAGCCAAGACCGGATGACTAGCGGGGACACCGGGGAGCTGTTTTTT

j_gene: TRBJ2-4
v_gene: TRBV15
len: 16
d_gene: -
abundance: once
CDR3aa: CATSRDLGEYKNIQYF
CDR3nt: TGTGCCACCAGCAGAGATCTCGGAGAGTACAAAAACATTCAGTACTTC

j_gene: TRBJ2-7
v_gene: TRBV5-4
len: 12
d_gene: -
abundance: -
CDR3aa: CASSRGTYEQYF
CDR3nt: TGTGCCAGCAGCCGGGGAACCTACGAGCAGTACTTC

j_gene: TRBJ2-5
v_gene: TRBV5-4
len: 16
d_gene: TRBD2
abundance: -
CDR3aa: CASSLGTSGYQETQYF
CDR3nt: TGTGCCAGCAGCTTGGGGACTAGCGGATACCAAGAGACCCAGTACTTC

j_gene: TRBJ2-1
v_gene: TRBV27
len: 17
d_gene: TRBD2
abundance: -
CDR3aa: CASTYDPERTSPNEQFF
CDR3nt: TGTGCCAGCACTTACGACCCTGAGAGGACTAGTCCAAATGAGCAGTTCTTC

j_gene: TRBJ2-7
v_gene: TRBV11-2
len: 15
d_gene: -
abundance: -
CDR3aa: CASSSAWTVSYEQYF
CDR3nt: TGTGCCAGCAGCTCCGCGTGGACAGTATCCTACGAGCAGTACTTC

j_gene: TRBJ1-2
v_gene: TRBV7-2
len: 13
d_gene: -
abundance: -
CDR3aa: CASSSMTEYGYTF
CDR3nt: TGTGCCAGCAGCAGCATGACGGAATATGGCTACACCTTC

j_gene: TRBJ2-7
v_gene: TRBV4-1
len: 15
d_gene: -
abundance: -
CDR3aa: CASSQDKLPSYEQYF
CDR3nt: TGCGCCAGCAGCCAAGATAAACTCCCCTCCTACGAGCAGTACTTC

j_gene: TRBJ2-1
v_gene: TRBV27
len: 13
d_gene: -
abundance: -
CDR3aa: CASSLSSGNEQFF
CDR3nt: TGTGCCAGCAGTTTATCTTCCGGGAATGAGCAGTTCTTC

j_gene: TRBJ2-1
v_gene: TRBV27
len: 15
d_gene: TRBD2
abundance: -
CDR3aa: CASGPGLAGATEQFF
CDR3nt: TGTGCCAGCGGCCCAGGGCTAGCGGGGGCAACTGAGCAGTTCTTC